These T cell receptor beta chains were read from a single sample in a study of CD8+ T cells in alopecia areata. Assay: immunoSEQ multiplex PCR; the TCRdb copy retains only in-frame clones and omits some. The repertoire includes roughly 170,000 clones, about 60% of them detected once, and roughly 13% sits in the top ten. Specimen: CD8+ T cells sorted from blood, collected at week 24, from a patient treated with tofacitinib. These receptors all stem from a human donor with alopecia areata. The CDR3 runs from the conserved cysteine through the conserved F or W. A D gene is named only where the DNA matches it firmly. Not every row has a clone size; where given, it reads once, few, many or a size class.

v_gene	j_gene	abundance	d_gene	CDR3aa	CDR3nt
TRBV29-1	TRBJ1-1	few	-	CSDLGGAGEAFF	TGCAGCGACCTAGGCGGAGCAGGTGAAGCTTTCTTT
TRBV7-9	TRBJ2-7	few	TRBD1	CASSPGTGNSYEQYF	TGTGCCAGCAGCCCCGGGACAGGGAACTCCTACGAGCAGTACTTC
TRBV30	TRBJ2-3	-	-	CAWSVGTDTQYF	TGTGCCTGGAGTGTAGGCACAGATACGCAGTATTTT
TRBV29-1	TRBJ2-1	-	-	CSVEGREVLRYEQFF	TGCAGCGTTGAGGGAAGGGAGGTTCTGAGGTATGAGCAGTTCTTC
TRBV11-2	TRBJ1-1	few	TRBD1	CASSLGQPTEAFF	TGTGCCAGCAGCCTGGGACAGCCCACTGAAGCTTTCTTT
TRBV6-6	TRBJ2-7	-	-	CASSSSLDSYYEQYF	TGTGCCAGCAGTTCATCATTGGACAGTTACTACGAGCAGTACTTC
TRBV20-1	TRBJ1-2	-	-	CSARDMAGYTF	TGCAGTGCTAGAGATATGGCCGGCTACACCTTC
TRBV25-1	TRBJ1-5	once	-	CASSPGGYQPQHF	TGTGCCAGCAGCCCTGGGGGTTATCAGCCCCAGCATTTT
TRBV6-6	TRBJ2-1	few	-	CASSYLLAGDEQFF	TGTGCCAGCAGTTACCTCCTAGCCGGAGATGAGCAGTTCTTC
TRBV29-1	TRBJ2-1	-	-	CSVVGGDYNEQFF	TGCAGCGTTGTAGGAGGAGACTACAATGAGCAGTTCTTC
TRBV13	TRBJ2-7	-	-	CASSTRDSSYEQYF	TGTGCCAGCAGCACGCGGGACAGTTCGTACGAGCAGTACTTC
TRBV7-6	TRBJ2-2	-	-	CASSLGFNTGELFF	TGTGCCAGCAGCTTAGGGTTCAACACCGGGGAGCTGTTTTTT
TRBV7-9	TRBJ1-4	-	TRBD1	CASSSTGREKLFF	TGTGCCAGCAGCTCGACAGGGCGGGAAAAACTGTTTTTT
TRBV2	TRBJ1-6	-	-	CASGVGRNLNSPLHF	TGTGCCAGCGGGGTCGGACGTAACTTAAATTCACCCCTCCACTTT
TRBV5-1	TRBJ2-1	-	TRBD1	CASSTDRELDNEQFF	TGCGCCAGCAGCACCGACAGGGAGCTCGACAATGAGCAGTTCTTC
TRBV10-3	TRBJ2-3	few	TRBD2	CANPGGVEDDTQYF	TGTGCCAACCCGGGGGGGGTTGAGGACGATACGCAGTATTTT
TRBV13	TRBJ2-7	-	TRBD1	CASSLGTGLSYEQYF	TGTGCCAGCAGCCTCGGGACAGGACTCTCCTACGAGCAGTACTTC
TRBV10-3	TRBJ2-3	-	-	CAISVDSTDTQYF	TGTGCCATCAGTGTAGACAGCACAGATACGCAGTATTTT
TRBV30	TRBJ1-1	few	-	CAWSSGNTEAFF	TGTGCCTGGAGTAGCGGGAACACTGAAGCTTTCTTT
TRBV7-9	TRBJ1-2	-	TRBD1	CASSSPRQGGPYGYTF	TGTGCCAGCAGCTCCCCCCGACAGGGGGGTCCCTATGGCTACACCTTC
TRBV6-5	TRBJ2-5	-	-	CASIEFGETQYF	TGTGCCAGCATAGAGTTCGGGGAGACCCAGTACTTC
TRBV7-8	TRBJ2-7	-	TRBD1	CASSLVGQGASSYEQYF	TGTGCCAGCAGCTTAGTGGGGCAGGGGGCCTCCTCCTACGAGCAGTACTTC
TRBV30	TRBJ1-3	-	-	CAWSELTSGNTIYF	TGTGCCTGGAGTGAACTGACCTCTGGAAACACCATATATTTT
TRBV4-1	TRBJ1-2	-	-	CASSQEGDYLGYTF	TGCGCCAGCAGCCAAGAGGGGGACTACTTGGGCTACACCTTC
TRBV29-1	TRBJ2-6	-	-	CSVPKPGANVLTF	TGCAGCGTTCCCAAGCCGGGGGCCAACGTCCTGACTTTC
TRBV6-1	TRBJ2-5	few	-	CATQIGTQYF	TGTGCCACCCAGATAGGGACCCAGTACTTC
TRBV7-9	TRBJ1-2	once	-	CASSPGGYYGYTF	TGTGCCAGCAGCCCCGGCGGGTACTATGGCTACACCTTC
TRBV30	TRBJ1-2	-	-	CVVPSIVTRGYTF	TGTGTAGTACCCAGTATCGTAACTCGGGGCTACACCTTC
TRBV6-5	TRBJ2-5	once	-	CASSYSSGVPQETQYF	TGTGCCAGCAGTTACTCTTCAGGGGTGCCCCAAGAGACCCAGTACTTC
TRBV14	TRBJ1-1	-	-	CASSQGFAEAFF	TGTGCCAGCAGCCAGGGTTTCGCTGAAGCTTTCTTT
TRBV7-8	TRBJ2-7	few	-	CAAGTESSYEQYF	TGTGCCGCGGGGACTGAATCGTCCTACGAGCAGTACTTC
TRBV14	TRBJ1-1	-	-	CASSQARDMNTEAFF	TGTGCCAGCAGCCAAGCCAGAGACATGAACACTGAAGCTTTCTTT
TRBV2	TRBJ1-5	-	TRBD1	CASSRQGSNQPQHF	TGTGCCAGCAGTAGACAGGGAAGCAATCAGCCCCAGCATTTT
TRBV30	TRBJ2-7	-	-	CAWSQSQTSYEQYF	TGTGCCTGGAGTCAGAGTCAAACCAGCTACGAGCAGTACTTC
TRBV6-6	TRBJ2-1	-	-	CASSYGSSYNEQFF	TGTGCCAGCAGTTACGGCAGCTCCTACAATGAGCAGTTCTTC
TRBV5-6	TRBJ2-3	-	-	CASSPDGDTQYF	TGTGCCAGCAGTCCGGATGGAGATACGCAGTATTTT
TRBV29-1	TRBJ2-7	-	TRBD1	CSVGTGSFLDEQYF	TGCAGCGTTGGGACAGGGTCTTTCCTCGACGAGCAGTACTTC
TRBV7-9	TRBJ2-1	few	-	CASSPSYNEQFF	TGTGCCAGCAGCCCGTCCTACAATGAGCAGTTCTTC
TRBV4-1	TRBJ1-1	-	-	CASSQDREWGGEAFF	TGCGCCAGCAGCCAAGATCGCGAGTGGGGAGGTGAAGCTTTCTTT
TRBV30	TRBJ2-1	-	-	CARDSEGPRNEQFF	TGTGCCCGTGACAGCGAGGGACCTCGGAATGAGCAGTTCTTC
TRBV29-1	TRBJ2-1	-	-	CSVGGSNEQFF	TGCAGCGTTGGGGGATCCAATGAGCAGTTCTTC
TRBV7-9	TRBJ2-3	-	-	CASSLSTDTQYF	TGTGCCAGCAGCTTATCTACAGATACGCAGTATTTT
TRBV9	TRBJ2-3	few	-	CASSVEGHSTDTQYF	TGTGCCAGCAGCGTAGAGGGACACAGCACAGATACGCAGTATTTT
TRBV2	TRBJ2-2	-	-	CASTGPNSSKSGELFF	TGTGCCAGCACAGGTCCCAACAGCAGTAAATCCGGGGAGCTGTTTTTT